Here is one T cell receptor (beta chain) with its context. The repertoire was sequenced with immunoSEQ multiplex PCR; TCRdb's copy has only in-frame clones and lacks some. The data contain about 200,000 clones, roughly 77% of them seen just once; the ten biggest clones take up around a sixth. The ends lost 2 bases at V and 1 base at J; junction bases unmatched: 6. The CDR3 length is 16 residues. Germline V gene data show CDR1 as WSHSY and CDR2 as SAAADI. These data come from a study of blood T cell repertoires in COVID-19. Overall study: Sites across the United States, Italy and Spain contributed samples from acute and convalescent COVID-19. T cells, B-cell-depleted T cells, or PBMCs supplied cDNA or gDNA.

Ages ranged from about 18 to 89 years, with residence in around 24 US areas. In assigning cohorts, the study relied on participant-reported clinical history. Specimen: PBMCs or T cells enriched from blood (not recorded which). This TCR derives from a woman aged 45-65 years with acute COVID-19. The V gene is TRBV10-2, the J gene TRBJ2-5; TRBD2 matches at 8 bases. The DNA of the CDR3 is TGCGCCAGCAGTGAGCTTTTAGCGGGGCTCCAAGAGACCCAGTACTTC. Residues: CASSELLAGLQETQYF.